The 30 T cell receptor beta chains presented below share a single source sample, sequenced in a study of cytomegalovirus exposure and HLA in healthy donors. With 60 Vbeta and 13 Jbeta primers, the PCR was carried out. Produced via immunoSEQ multiplex PCR; TCRdb's table is partial and in-frame only. The table shows tens of thousands of clones, with 60% to 80% occurring only once. The material sequenced was PBMCs. These receptor sequences come from a woman aged 40 to 50 in good health and CMV-seropositive.

The rearrangement links TRBV13 to TRBJ2-7; TRBD1 might be the D (7 bases). V lost 5 bases and J lost 4, with 18 bases in between. The CDR3 covers 15 residues. Germline CDR1 and CDR2: PRHDT and FYEKMQ (reference sequence). CDR3 sequence reads: CASSRRQGLGYEQYF. CDR3 sequence (DNA): TGTGCCAGCAGCCGTAGACAGGGACTCGGTTACGAGCAGTACTTC. The complete variable domain, with remaining parts taken from reference TRBV13 and TRBJ2-7, reads AAGVIQSPRHLIKEKRETATLKCYPIPRHDTVYWYQQGPGQDPQFLISFYEKMQSDKGSIPDRFSAQQFSDYHSELNMSSLELGDSALYFCASSRRQGLGYEQYFGPGTRLTVT.

The chain is built from TRBV9 and TRBJ2-5; D is unclear. This CDR3 has 14 residues. Trimming cost V 0 bases and J 7 bases, with 13 bases left between them. Germline-derived CDR1 and CDR2 are SGDLS and YYNGEE. CDR3 nucleotide sequence: TGTGCCAGCAGCGTAGGCCCAGACTTGAGGACCCAGTACTTC. Translating it yields CASSVGPDLRTQYF.

The chain recombines TRBV9 with TRBJ1-3, with D maybe TRBD1 (5 bases). Per germline, CDR1 SGDLS and CDR2 YYNGEE. The CDR3 runs 15 residues. V was clipped by 0 bases and J by 0 bases, with 7 bases between them. The CDR3 sequence: CASSVETGSGNTIYF. The CDR3 nucleotides are TGTGCCAGCAGCGTAGAAACAGGCTCTGGAAACACCATATATTTT.

The rearrangement links TRBV5-4 to TRBJ1-2, with TRBD1 matching 8 bases. The length of the CDR3 is 14 residues. Trimming at V came to 5 bases and at J to 5 bases, leaving 8 bases not matched to a gene. Germline V gene lookup returns CDR1 SGHNT and CDR2 YYREEE (reference sequence). This chain's CDR3 is CASSTGGWMYGYTF. The CDR3 DNA follows: TGTGCCAGCAGTACAGGGGGGTGGATGTATGGCTACACCTTC.

The chain is built from TRBV7-8 and TRBJ2-5; a weak D match, TRBD2 (6 bases). The CDR3 is 14 amino acids. Germline CDR1 reads SGHVS; CDR2 reads FQNEAQ. V gave up 0 bases and J gave up 5 bases, with 10 bases separating them. The CDR3 region is CASSLASSAETQYF. In DNA form, the CDR3 reads TGTGCCAGCAGCTTAGCATCTAGCGCGGAGACCCAGTACTTC.

The chain joins TRBV27 to TRBJ1-2, with D perhaps matching TRBD1 (5 bases). V dropped 0 bases and J dropped 4 bases, with 12 bases sitting between them. CDR1 is MNHEY, CDR2 SMNVEV, per germline (reference sequence). The CDR3 contains 15 residues. CDR3: CASSLSGGTGYGYTF. CDR3 nucleotides: TGTGCCAGCAGTTTATCGGGGGGGACGGGCTATGGCTACACCTTC.

The CDR3 region has the DNA TGTGCCTGGAGTGTACGGGGGGGGTTCACAGATACGCAGTATTTT. Amino acid sequence: CAWSVRGGFTDTQYF. The chain employs TRBV30 and TRBJ2-3; 8 bases map to TRBD2. Per the germline V gene, CDR1 is GTSNPN and CDR2 is SVGIG (reference sequence). V was clipped by 0 bases and J by 2 bases; unmatched bases: 4. The CDR3 covers 15 residues. The variable domain in full, with the rest retrieved from reference TRBV30 and TRBJ2-3, is SQTIHQWPATLVQPVGSPLSLECTVEGTSNPNLYWYRQAAGRGLQLLFYSVGIGQISSEVPQNLSASRPQDRQFILSSKKLLLSDSGFYLCAWSVRGGFTDTQYFGPGTRLTVL.

The V gene is TRBV29-1, the J gene TRBJ2-1; unclear D gene. This CDR3 has 13 amino acids. The V and J ends lost 4 bases and 6 bases respectively, with 13 bases between them. The germline gives CDR1 SQVTM, CDR2 ANQGSEA. The CDR3 region is CSVVSEYGNEQFF. In nucleotides, the CDR3 is TGCAGCGTTGTTTCGGAGTACGGCAATGAGCAGTTCTTC.

The V and J genes are TRBV4-1 and TRBJ2-1, with 8 bases that match TRBD1. Germline loops: CDR1 MGHRA, CDR2 YSYEKL. The CDR3 spans 15 residues. V shed 4 bases, J shed 4 bases, and the junction held 6 bases outside the gene matches. CDR3 sequence reads: CASSPFGQGYNEQFF. In DNA, the CDR3 is TGCGCCAGCAGCCCGTTCGGACAGGGTTACAATGAGCAGTTCTTC.

The chain has TRBV4-2 and TRBJ1-1, with 9 bases identical to TRBD1. CDR1 and CDR2 from the germline V gene are LGHNA and YNFKEQ. The CDR3 is 16 residues long. V shed 0 bases, J shed 5 bases, and the junction held 7 bases outside the gene matches. This CDR3 reads CASSQDVGQGRTEAFF. The CDR3 nucleotides are TGTGCCAGCAGCCAAGATGTGGGACAGGGAAGGACTGAAGCTTTCTTT.

V usage is TRBV27 and J usage is TRBJ2-5; 9 positions agree with TRBD2. The CDR3 sequence is 16 residues long. The germline V gene encodes CDR1 MNHEY and CDR2 SMNVEV (reference sequence). Trimming removed 6 bases from V and 5 bases from J; junction bases left unmatched: 13. CDR3 DNA: TGTGCCAGCAGATCTCTGGTAGCGGGAGCCTGGGAGACCCAGTACTTC. Translation: CASRSLVAGAWETQYF.

The count of this clone is one. The chain combines TRBV14 with TRBJ1-4; a weak D match, TRBD1 (6 bases). Trimming took off 0 bases at V and 5 bases at J, with 22 bases between the two ends. CDR3 size: 19 residues. Per germline, CDR1 SGHDN and CDR2 FVKESK. Here the CDR3 DNA reads TGTGCCAGCAGCCAAGATAGGGGGTTTTGGCAGGAAGAAAATGAAAAACTGTTTTTT. Translation: CASSQDRGFWQEENEKLFF.

V is TRBV7-8 and J is TRBJ2-2; tentatively, D is TRBD2 (5 bases). The V end lost 5 bases, the J end lost 0 bases, and 13 bases lay between the germline ends. The germline V gene encodes CDR1 SGHVS and CDR2 FQNEAQ. This CDR3 has 16 amino acids. This CDR3 is CASSPMRAPNTGELFF. The CDR3 DNA sequence: TGTGCCAGCAGCCCCATGAGGGCCCCGAACACCGGGGAGCTGTTTTTT. Full variable domain (remainder filled in from reference TRBV7-8 and TRBJ2-2): GAGVSQSPRYKVAKRGQDVALRCDPISGHVSLFWYQQALGQGPEFLTYFQNEAQLDKSGLPSDRFFAERPEGSVSTLKIQRTQQEDSAVYLCASSPMRAPNTGELFFGEGSRLTVL.

CDR3 sequence: CASSSIGYGYTF. The CDR3 DNA is TGTGCCAGCAGTTCCATCGGCTATGGCTACACCTTC. The rearrangement links TRBV6-5 to TRBJ1-2, with unresolved D. Trimming took 4 bases from V and 4 from J, leaving 7 bases between them. Germline-derived CDR1 and CDR2 are MNHEY and SVGAGI. The CDR3 is made up of 12 amino acids.

This chain links TRBV6-6 with TRBJ2-2, with 11 positions matching TRBD2. J gave up 8 bases and V 6 bases, and 8 bases lay outside the gene matches. This CDR3 contains 15 residues. In germline, CDR1 is MNHNY, CDR2 SVGAGI (reference sequence). CDR3 bases: TGTGCCAGCAGCTTAGCGGGGGGGCCGGCAGGGGAGCTGTTTTTT. This gives the protein CASSLAGGPAGELFF.

The table lists this clone with a few counts. CDR3 DNA sequence: TGCGCCAGCAGCTTGGGCTGGGTGGAGAATGAAAAACTGTTTTTT. Encoded protein: CASSLGWVENEKLFF. The V and J genes are TRBV5-1 and TRBJ1-4; D gene ambiguous. The CDR3 has 15 amino acids. V lost 0 bases, J lost 5 bases, and 11 bases lay in between. Per germline, CDR1 SGHRS and CDR2 YFSETQ.

V and J are TRBV9 and TRBJ2-7, with 9 bases identical to TRBD2. Germline V gene lookup returns CDR1 SGDLS and CDR2 YYNGEE. This CDR3 has 14 residues. Trimming took 3 bases from V and 6 from J; bases not matched to a gene: 7. The CDR3 coding sequence is TGTGCCAGCAGCGCGGGACTAGCTTACACCGAGCAGTACTTC. It translates to CASSAGLAYTEQYF.

The rearrangement uses TRBV5-6 and TRBJ1-5; TRBD1 is a possible D gene (6 bases). The CDR3 sequence is 13 residues long. V was pared by 4 bases and J by 5 bases, with 10 bases between. Per germline, CDR1 SGHDT and CDR2 YYEEEE. The CDR3: CASSGNRDQPQHF. The CDR3 DNA reads TGTGCCAGCAGCGGTAACAGGGATCAGCCCCAGCATTTT.

The chain links TRBV15 to TRBJ2-2; TRBD2 is a possible D gene (6 bases). Trimming cost V 6 bases and J 4 bases, with 24 bases left between them. CDR1 and CDR2 (germline): LNHNV, YYDKDF (reference sequence). The CDR3 has 18 amino acids. This chain's CDR3 is CATSPPTGVKLSTGELFF. The DNA of the CDR3 is TGTGCCACCAGTCCACCGACGGGGGTTAAATTAAGCACCGGGGAGCTGTTTTTT.

The chain combines TRBV18 with TRBJ1-1, with TRBD1 identical over 9 bases. Germline-derived CDR1 and CDR2 are KGHSH and LQKENI. The CDR3 runs to 14 residues. The V segment lost 6 bases and the J segment 4 bases; nucleotides outside the gene matches: 6. The CDR3 here is CASSTLDRGTEAFF. The CDR3 DNA reads TGTGCCAGCTCCACCTTGGACAGGGGCACTGAAGCTTTCTTT.

CDR3 DNA sequence: TGCGCCAGCAGCCAAGGAGAGGCGCAGGGGCTTGAGCAGTTCTTC. Encoded protein: CASSQGEAQGLEQFF. This chain links TRBV4-1 with TRBJ2-1, with D perhaps TRBD1 (6 bases). Germline V lookup: CDR1 MGHRA, CDR2 YSYEKL. The V end lost 1 base, the J end lost 9 bases, and 16 bases lay between the germline ends. This CDR3 contains 15 residues.

V is TRBV7-2 and J is TRBJ2-3; a possible D gene is TRBD1 (6 bases). Germline V lookup: CDR1 SGHTA, CDR2 FQGNSA. Trimming removed 5 bases at V and 3 bases at J, with 18 bases between. The CDR3 length is 16 residues. CDR3 loop: CASSPQTGFSTDTQYF. As DNA, the CDR3 is TGTGCCAGCAGCCCCCAGACAGGATTCTCGACAGATACGCAGTATTTT.

The genes are TRBV2 and TRBJ1-4; no firm D call. V gave up 6 bases and J gave up 16 bases, with 12 bases separating them. The CDR3 runs 10 residues. From germline, CDR1 is SNHLY and CDR2 FYNNEI. CDR3 bases: TGTGCCAGCAGGGGAGAGGTTCCGTTTTTT. This encodes CASRGEVPFF.

This clone was observed a few times. The rearrangement joins TRBV9 to TRBJ2-3; 7 bases agree with TRBD2. This CDR3 contains 15 residues. V was clipped by 0 bases and J by 0 bases; unmatched bases: 1. Germline V gene sequence: CDR1 SGDLS, CDR2 YYNGEE. The CDR3: CASSVGGGSTDTQYF. CDR3 sequence (DNA): TGTGCCAGCAGCGTAGGCGGGGGAAGCACAGATACGCAGTATTTT.

The chain recombines TRBV7-3 with TRBJ2-6; 8 bases fit TRBD1. The CDR3 covers 20 residues. V shed 1 base, J shed 2 bases, and the junction held 13 bases outside the gene matches. Germline V lookup: CDR1 SGHTA, CDR2 FQGTGA. This CDR3 reads CASSLSRAGGAFPGANVLTF. CDR3 nucleotide sequence: TGTGCCAGCAGCTTAAGTAGGGCAGGGGGCGCGTTTCCTGGGGCCAACGTCCTGACTTTC.

This chain uses TRBV5-1 with TRBJ1-4, with a possible D match to TRBD1 (5 bases). The germline CDR1 and CDR2 sequences are SGHRS and YFSETQ. This CDR3 has 15 residues. V was cut by 0 bases and J by 7 bases, with 13 bases left in between. CDR3 in DNA: TGCGCCAGCAGCTTGGAGTGGGCAGGGCGTGAAAAACTGTTTTTT. It encodes CASSLEWAGREKLFF. Supplemented by reference TRBV5-1 and TRBJ1-4, the full variable domain reads KAGVTQTPRYLIKTRGQQVTLSCSPISGHRSVSWYQQTPGQGLQFLFEYFSETQRNKGNFPGRFSGRQFSNSRSEMNVSTLELGDSALYLCASSLEWAGREKLFFGSGTQLSVL.

The chain employs TRBV7-2 and TRBJ2-3; 14 nucleotides agree with TRBD2. J lost 6 bases, V lost 8 bases, and 10 bases had no gene match. Germline loops: CDR1 SGHTA, CDR2 FQGNSA. The CDR3 is made up of 16 amino acids. CDR3 sequence reads: CASSGTSGSFTDTQYF. DNA for the CDR3: TGTGCCAGCTCCGGGACTAGCGGGAGTTTCACTGATACGCAGTATTTT.

This chain joins TRBV5-6 and TRBJ2-1; 10 bases align to TRBD1. The CDR3 sequence is 16 residues long. Germline CDR1 reads SGHDT; CDR2 reads YYEEEE. Losses at the gene ends were 5 bases for V and 1 base for J; bases not matched to a gene: 6. DNA for the CDR3: TGTGCCAGCAGAGGACAGGGGGTCGTTTCCTACAATGAGCAGTTCTTC. This sequence encodes CASRGQGVVSYNEQFF. The full variable domain, completed using reference TRBV5-6 and TRBJ2-1, is DAGVTQSPTHLIKTRGQQVTLRCSPKSGHDTVSWYQQALGQGPQFIFQYYEEEERQRGNFPDRFSGHQFPNYSSELNVNALLLGDSALYLCASRGQGVVSYNEQFFGPGTRLTVL.

This clone was counted a single time. The V call is TRBV9, the J call TRBJ2-1; TRBD1 matches at 11 bases. Per germline, CDR1 SGDLS and CDR2 YYNGEE. CDR3 length equals 17 residues. V shed 3 bases, J shed 12 bases, and the junction held 17 bases outside the gene matches. In nucleotides, the CDR3 is TGTGCCAGCAGCGCCACCACCGGGACAGGGGGGTCCGATGGGCAGTTCTTC. The encoded protein is CASSATTGTGGSDGQFF.

This chain connects TRBV6-1 to TRBJ2-7, with D perhaps matching TRBD2 (5 bases). The germline V gene has CDR1 MNHNS and CDR2 SASEGT. The CDR3 length is 14 residues. Trimming left V 5 bases short and J 0 bases short, with 11 bases between. The CDR3 is CASSSLGTSYEQYF. As DNA, the CDR3 is TGTGCCAGCAGTTCACTAGGAACCTCCTACGAGCAGTACTTC.